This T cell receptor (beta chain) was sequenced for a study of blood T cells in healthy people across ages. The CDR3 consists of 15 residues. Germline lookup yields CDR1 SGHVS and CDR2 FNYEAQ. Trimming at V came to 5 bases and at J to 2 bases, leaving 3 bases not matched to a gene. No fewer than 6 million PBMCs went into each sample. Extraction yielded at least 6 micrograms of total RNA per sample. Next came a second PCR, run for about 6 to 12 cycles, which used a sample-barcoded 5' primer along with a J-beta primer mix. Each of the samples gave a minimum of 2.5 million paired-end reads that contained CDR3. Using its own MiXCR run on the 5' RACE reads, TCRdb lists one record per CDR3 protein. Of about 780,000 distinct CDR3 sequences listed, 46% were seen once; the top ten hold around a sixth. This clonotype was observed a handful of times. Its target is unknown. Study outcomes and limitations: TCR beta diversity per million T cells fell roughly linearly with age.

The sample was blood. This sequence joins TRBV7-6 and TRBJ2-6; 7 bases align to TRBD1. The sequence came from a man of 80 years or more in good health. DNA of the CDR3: TGTGCCAGCAGCCGGACAGGCACTGGGGCCAACGTCCTGACTTTC. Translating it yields CASSRTGTGANVLTF. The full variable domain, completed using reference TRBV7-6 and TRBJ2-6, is GAGVSQSPRYKVTKRGQDVALRCDPISGHVSLYWYRQALGQGPEFLTYFNYEAQQDKSGLPNDRFSAERPEGSISTLTIQRTEQRDSAMYRCASSRTGTGANVLTFGAGSRLTVL.